This TCR beta chain was recovered during a study of shared T cell receptors in the human thymus. Germline values: CDR1 KGHSH, CDR2 LQKENI. With 4 bases removed from V and 0 bases from J, the gap between germline ends came to 14 bases. This CDR3 contains 16 residues. The data were produced by immunoSEQ multiplex PCR, yet TCRdb's version contains in-frame clones alone and is incomplete. The sample carries more than 300,000 clones, around 93% recorded once. This clonotype originated in a human donor. The sequencing sample was made of thymocytes. This chain uses TRBV18 with TRBJ2-3, with a possible D match to TRBD2 (6 bases). CDR3 amino acids: CASSLLDYPSTDTQYF. The CDR3 nucleotides are TGTGCCAGCTCACTATTGGACTATCCTAGCACAGATACGCAGTATTTT.